A single T cell receptor beta chain is shown here with its context. No antigen is known for it. These data are taken from a study of shared clonotypes between healthy human individuals. On the study more broadly: Three plates each covered CD4 naive and memory; CD8 naive two, CD8 memory one.

Donors comprised healthy HIV-negative adults lacking recent acute infections or vaccinations. Method: immunoSEQ multiplex PCR; TCRdb's copy keeps in-frame clones and lacks some. Of over a million clones in the sample, about 74% were seen once. General study findings and limits: It was the non-shared clonotypes that had lower generation probabilities than clonotypes shared by all four donors.

Germline V CDR1 and CDR2: SGHVS, FNYEAQ. The V end lost 1 base, the J end lost 0 bases, and 9 bases lay between the germline ends. The length of the CDR3 is 16 residues. The chain has TRBV7-6 and TRBJ2-2, with D hard to call. Sequenced sample: memory CD4+ T cells sorted from blood. The subset denotes: CD45RA-negative fraction. The clonotype was recovered from a man between 18 and 29 years old in good health. The CDR3 nucleotides are TGTGCCAGCAGCTTAGACTCACCGACGAACACCGGGGAGCTGTTTTTT. Encoded protein: CASSLDSPTNTGELFF.